These 2 T cell receptor beta chains were sequenced from one sample in a study of blood T cell repertoires in COVID-19. Measured with immunoSEQ multiplex PCR; TCRdb has only the in-frame clones, and not every one. The sample holds about 480,000 clones; roughly 90% are singletons and the top ten take around 1.9%. Sequencing was done on a sample of PBMCs or T cells enriched from blood (not recorded which). These receptors were collected from a woman between 40 and 50 years old who had recovered from COVID-19.

The V and J genes are TRBV7-2 and TRBJ1-6, with a possible D match to TRBD1 (6 bases). The CDR3 sequence is 16 residues long. CDR1 is SGHTA, CDR2 FQGNSA, per germline. Trimming removed 0 bases at V and 4 bases at J, with 10 bases between. This chain's CDR3 is CASSLASGHYNSPLHF. The CDR3, as DNA: TGTGCCAGCAGCTTAGCCTCGGGACATTATAATTCACCCCTCCACTTT.

CDR3 sequence (DNA): TGTGCCAGCAGCCCCTGGGGGGGGATCGGGGCCTACAATGAGCAGTTCTTC. Translation gives CASSPWGGIGAYNEQFF. The J gene is TRBJ2-1, the V gene TRBV11-3; 7 positions agree with TRBD2. V shed 5 bases, J shed 2 bases, and the junction held 12 bases outside the gene matches. Germline-derived CDR1 and CDR2 are SGHNT and YENEEA. This CDR3 is built from 17 residues. The full variable domain, completed using reference TRBV11-3 and TRBJ2-1, is EAGVVQSPRYKIIEKKQPVAFWCNPISGHNTLYWYLQNLGQGPELLIRYENEEAVDDSQLPKDRFSAERLKGVDSTLKIQPAELGDSAVYLCASSPWGGIGAYNEQFFGPGTRLTVL.